These 7 T cell receptor beta chains were sequenced from one sample in a study of OX40 agonist ivuxolimab in advanced cancers. Sequencing used immunoSEQ multiplex PCR; TCRdb keeps in-frame clones, though not all of them. The data hold about 33,000 clones, with around 80% observed a single time. This specimen consisted of CD4+ or CD8+ T cells sorted from blood, obtained in a trial of the OX40 agonist ivuxolimab. Receptors were obtained from an adult with an advanced solid tumor such as melanoma, head and neck, liver or kidney cancer.

The J gene is TRBJ1-5, the V gene TRBV4-1; D unresolved. From germline, CDR1 is MGHRA and CDR2 YSYEKL. Deletions cut 5 bases from V and 6 bases from J, with 8 bases between. CDR3 length: 12 residues. The CDR3 loop reads CASSSQFQPQHF. DNA for the CDR3: TGCGCCAGCAGCTCGCAGTTTCAGCCCCAGCATTTT.

This chain joins TRBV27 and TRBJ1-2, with D possibly being TRBD1 (6 bases). This CDR3 comprises 13 residues. Per germline, CDR1 MNHEY and CDR2 SMNVEV (reference sequence). The ends were cut back, 10 bases at V and 0 bases at J, with 12 bases in the middle. This CDR3 is CATSDRANYGYTF. CDR3 DNA: TGTGCCACCTCGGACAGAGCTAACTATGGCTACACCTTC.

V is TRBV2 and J is TRBJ2-7; D may be TRBD1 or TRBD2 (6 bases each). V gave up 7 bases and J gave up 2 bases, with 27 bases separating them. The CDR3 is 18 residues long. CDR1 and CDR2 (germline): SNHLY, FYNNEI. The CDR3 reads CASIGRGWNRVGTYEQYF. CDR3 nucleotide sequence: TGTGCCAGCATAGGGCGGGGATGGAACAGGGTGGGGACCTACGAGCAGTACTTC. The full variable domain, with the rest looked up from reference TRBV2 and TRBJ2-7, is EPEVTQTPSHQVTQMGQEVILRCVPISNHLYFYWYRQILGQKVEFLVSFYNNEISEKSEIFDDQFSVERPDGSNFTLKIRSTKLEDSAMYFCASIGRGWNRVGTYEQYFGPGTRLTVT.

The rearrangement joins TRBV5-1 to TRBJ2-1; D ambiguous. In germline, CDR1 is SGHRS, CDR2 YFSETQ. Trimming took 3 bases from V and 3 from J, leaving 16 bases between them. The CDR3 runs to 16 residues. In DNA form, the CDR3 reads TGCGCCAGCAGCTCAGATCCGACAATTCACTACAATGAGCAGTTCTTC. Translated, it gives CASSSDPTIHYNEQFF.

The chain uses TRBV5-6 and TRBJ2-5; the D call may be TRBD1 or TRBD2 (5 bases each). CDR1 is SGHDT, CDR2 YYEEEE, per germline. This CDR3 contains 14 residues. Trimming stripped 0 bases from V and 5 bases from J, with 11 bases between. This chain's CDR3 is CASSLGRAGETQYF. The CDR3 DNA reads TGTGCCAGCAGCTTGGGGCGGGCAGGGGAGACCCAGTACTTC.

Only one count was recorded for this clone. The V and J genes are TRBV5-1 and TRBJ2-1; perhaps D is TRBD1 or TRBD2 (5 bases each). CDR3 length equals 14 residues. Germline V gene data show CDR1 as SGHRS and CDR2 as YFSETQ. Trimming removed 0 bases from V and 7 bases from J, with 11 bases in between. The CDR3 region has the DNA TGCGCCAGCAGCTTGGTTGGGGGAACAAATGAGCAGTTCTTC. It translates to CASSLVGGTNEQFF. Full variable domain (remainder filled in from reference TRBV5-1 and TRBJ2-1): KAGVTQTPRYLIKTRGQQVTLSCSPISGHRSVSWYQQTPGQGLQFLFEYFSETQRNKGNFPGRFSGRQFSNSRSEMNVSTLELGDSALYLCASSLVGGTNEQFFGPGTRLTVL.

This chain links TRBV10-3 with TRBJ1-1; 7 nucleotides agree with TRBD1. The CDR3 loop spans 13 amino acids. The V gene end was trimmed by 6 bases and the J gene end by 0 bases; junction bases not matched to a gene: 1. Germline CDR1 is ENHRY and CDR2 is SYGVKD. The CDR3 loop reads CAIRQGMNTEAFF. In nucleotides, the CDR3 is TGTGCCATCAGACAGGGGATGAACACTGAAGCTTTCTTT.